A single sample gave rise to the 29 T cell receptor beta chains below, sequenced in a study of human CD8 memory T cell subsets. Preparation of the TCR beta libraries relied on UMI-labeled 5' RACE. TCRdb processed the 5' RACE reads again and assigns one entry to each CDR3 protein, with no DNA. The listing contains over 6,500 distinct CDR3 sequences. Sequencing was carried out using CD8+ stem-like memory T cells (TSCM and TCM) sorted from PBMCs. Subset in this sample: stem-like memory CD8 T cells (TSTEM), CCR7+ PD-1- TIGIT-. These receptors were obtained from a human donor in good health.

By frequency, this clonotype is medium-sized (0.01 to 0.1%). The J gene is TRBJ1-1, the V gene TRBV11-3. The CDR3 spans 13 residues. CDR1 is SGHNT and CDR2 is YENEEA in the germline V gene. CDR3 protein: CASSLEGSREAFF.

The chain uses TRBV10-3 and TRBJ1-4; TCRdb gives TRBD1 as the D gene, but with no DNA this cannot be confirmed. The CDR3 contains 14 residues. Germline CDR1 and CDR2: ENHRY and SYGVKD. The CDR3 protein is CAIGQGTINEKLFF.

The genes are TRBV7-9 and TRBJ2-7; with no DNA, the TCRdb D assignment of TRBD1 cannot be verified. CDR3 length: 13 residues. Germline-derived CDR1 and CDR2 are SEHNR and FQNEAQ (reference sequence). The CDR3 sequence: CASSWGGKYEQYF.

This clonotype registers medium-sized by frequency. The genes are TRBV7-9 and TRBJ1-3. There are 15 residues in the CDR3. The germline V gene encodes CDR1 SEHNR and CDR2 FQNEAQ (reference sequence). The CDR3 sequence is CASSQSVGSGNTIYF.

The rearrangement uses TRBV7-9 and TRBJ1-3; TCRdb's D call, TRBD1, is unchecked because there is no DNA. The germline V gene encodes CDR1 SEHNR and CDR2 FQNEAQ (reference sequence). There are 17 residues in the CDR3. CDR3 sequence reads: CASSLKAGTGTGNTIYF. The full variable domain, with the rest looked up from reference TRBV7-9 and TRBJ1-3, is DTGVSQNPRHKITKRGQNVTFRCDPISEHNRLYWYRQTLGQGPEFLTYFQNEAQLEKSRLLSDRFSAERPKGSFSTLEIQRTEQGDSAMYLCASSLKAGTGTGNTIYFGEGSWLTVV.

V gene TRBV7-8 combines with J gene TRBJ2-7; there is no DNA to check the TCRdb D call of TRBD1. Germline V lookup: CDR1 SGHVS, CDR2 FQNEAQ. The CDR3 has 14 residues. CDR3 amino acids: CASSPGFGTYEQYF.

The chain recombines TRBV20-1 with TRBJ1-2. Germline V gives CDR1 DFQATT, CDR2 SNEGSKA (reference sequence). This CDR3 is 13 amino acids long. CDR3 amino acids: CSAKTGTNYGYTF.

The V call is TRBV2, the J call TRBJ1-6; there is no DNA to check the TCRdb D call of TRBD1. The CDR3 covers 14 residues. The germline CDR1 and CDR2 sequences are SNHLY and FYNNEI. This chain's CDR3 is CASSRGQGGSPLHF.

The genes are TRBV20-1 and TRBJ1-2; lacking DNA, the TRBD1 call made by TCRdb goes unchecked. The CDR3 runs to 13 residues. Germline lookup yields CDR1 DFQATT and CDR2 SNEGSKA (reference sequence). The CDR3 loop reads CSAWDRADYGYTF.

The CDR3 loop is CSARDPQAPEQYF. The chain recombines TRBV20-1 with TRBJ2-7. The V gene's germline CDR1 is DFQATT and CDR2 SNEGSKA (reference sequence). The CDR3 spans 13 residues.

The CDR3 reads CASSVRAGGPYNEQFF. The J gene is TRBJ2-1, the V gene TRBV9; TCRdb outputs TRBD2, but without DNA this stays unchecked. The germline V gene has CDR1 SGDLS and CDR2 YYNGEE. The CDR3 is made up of 16 amino acids.

This clonotype is medium-sized by frequency. V is TRBV29-1 and J is TRBJ2-7. The CDR3 totals 14 residues. The V gene's germline CDR1 is SQVTM and CDR2 ANQGSEA. The CDR3 protein is CSVEQDANSYEQYF.

The CDR3 loop is CATSSRGGRGGEQYF. The V call is TRBV15, the J call TRBJ2-7; the TCRdb call, TRBD1, lacks DNA for checking. Germline CDR1 and CDR2: LNHNV and YYDKDF (reference sequence). The CDR3 loop spans 15 amino acids.

This chain joins TRBV7-9 and TRBJ2-1; TCRdb's D call of TRBD1 is untestable without DNA. The CDR3 is made up of 16 amino acids. CDR1 is SEHNR and CDR2 is FQNEAQ in the germline V gene (reference sequence). CDR3 sequence reads: CASSFPDRVPYNEQFF.

The rearrangement links TRBV3-1 to TRBJ2-5; the D call of TRBD1 rests on TCRdb alone, since no DNA is present to check it. Germline loops: CDR1 LGHDT, CDR2 YNNKEL (reference sequence). The CDR3 has 15 residues. The CDR3 protein is CASSHGTGGEETQYF.

This rearrangement joins TRBV28 to TRBJ2-6; with no DNA, the TCRdb D assignment of TRBD1 cannot be verified. The CDR3 is 17 residues long. Germline V gene lookup returns CDR1 MDHEN and CDR2 SYDVKM. Here the CDR3 reads CASSSYGTASGANVLTF.

The V gene is TRBV5-1, the J gene TRBJ1-5; absent DNA, TCRdb's TRBD1 call cannot be checked. CDR3 length: 17 amino acids. Germline V gives CDR1 SGHRS, CDR2 YFSETQ. CDR3 amino acids: CASSPGAGTSSNQPQHF.

The chain recombines TRBV11-3 with TRBJ2-2. This CDR3 spans 14 amino acids. Germline CDR1 is SGHNT and CDR2 is YENEEA. CDR3 region: CASSFGQNTGELFF.

This chain links TRBV10-3 with TRBJ2-7; TCRdb designates TRBD1, a call that cannot be tested without DNA. This CDR3 region has 15 residues. Germline V gene lookup returns CDR1 ENHRY and CDR2 SYGVKD. CDR3 sequence: CAISEYTGGTYEQYF.

The chain links TRBV5-1 to TRBJ2-1; TCRdb's D call of TRBD1 is untestable without DNA. This CDR3 has 14 amino acids. CDR1 and CDR2 (germline): SGHRS, YFSETQ. The CDR3 sequence: CASSLTGVGDEQFF.

This sequence joins TRBV7-9 and TRBJ2-7; with no DNA, the TCRdb D assignment of TRBD1 cannot be verified. This CDR3 region has 14 residues. CDR1 is SEHNR and CDR2 is FQNEAQ in the germline V gene (reference sequence). The CDR3 spells CASSSGTSSYEQYF.

The chain recombines TRBV12-3 or TRBV12-4 with TRBJ1-2. The CDR3 totals 14 residues. The CDR3 is CASTLGTSMGGYTF.

This clonotype is called medium-sized based on its frequency. This chain joins TRBV20-1 and TRBJ1-1. This CDR3 comprises 13 residues. CDR1 DFQATT and CDR2 SNEGSKA come from the germline V gene (reference sequence). CDR3 in amino acids: CSARGTLDTEAFF.

The gene calls are TRBV5-4 and TRBJ2-5. This CDR3 comprises 13 residues. Looked up from germline, CDR1 is SGHNT and CDR2 is YYREEE (reference sequence). CDR3: CASSRTLQETQYF.

The CDR3 spells CASSHRGNEQYF. The chain has TRBV6-1 and TRBJ2-7; TCRdb's D call, TRBD1, is unchecked because there is no DNA. This CDR3 is 12 amino acids long. Germline V gives CDR1 MNHNS, CDR2 SASEGT.

Here the CDR3 reads CASSPGTGTADTQYF. The rearrangement uses TRBV28 and TRBJ2-3; TCRdb proposes TRBD1, but this gene call is untestable without DNA. This CDR3 contains 15 residues. Germline lookup yields CDR1 MDHEN and CDR2 SYDVKM.

The chain uses TRBV27 and TRBJ2-4; as DNA is missing, the TRBD1 call by TCRdb cannot be tested. The CDR3 sequence is 15 residues long. CDR1 is MNHEY and CDR2 is SMNVEV in the germline V gene (reference sequence). CDR3 amino acids: CASSLGQGIQNIQYF.

The CDR3 is CASSGLAGANEQFF. This rearrangement joins TRBV10-2 to TRBJ2-1; lacking DNA, the TRBD2 call made by TCRdb goes unchecked. This CDR3 spans 14 amino acids. Germline CDR1 and CDR2: WSHSY and SAAADI.

The V and J genes are TRBV20-1 and TRBJ2-1; TCRdb's D call of TRBD2 is untestable without DNA. The CDR3 runs to 15 residues. Germline V gives CDR1 DFQATT, CDR2 SNEGSKA (reference sequence). The chain's CDR3 is CSAFGAGGYYNEQFF.